This TCR beta chain derives from a study of siplizumab effects on memory and regulatory T cells. Study-level points and caveats: The mean Treg-derived percentage of mappable alloreactive CD4+ clones was about 63% with siplizumab compared with approximately 25% in controls.

Turning to this clone: Its antigen is still unknown.

TCRdb's copy holds only in-frame clones and misses some; the assay was immunoSEQ multiplex PCR. The sample includes more than 85,000 clones, 85% to 95% seen only once; the top ten take 0.25% to 0.35%. Sample: CD4+ T cells sorted from blood. The TCR was taken from a human donor in good health.

CDR3 in amino acids: CASSVGGSGSYYEQYF. DNA for the CDR3: TGTGCCAGCAGTGTAGGGGGTTCGGGATCATACTACGAGCAGTACTTC. This chain connects TRBV25-1 to TRBJ2-7; maybe TRBD1 (6 bases). Germline CDR1 reads MGHDK; CDR2 reads SYGVNS. Trimming removed 4 bases at V and 3 bases at J, with 19 bases between. The CDR3 totals 16 residues.